The T cell receptor (beta chain) described here comes from a study of response to subunit inactivated influenza vaccine. From germline, CDR1 is SEHNR and CDR2 FQNEAQ (reference sequence). J lost 5 bases, V lost 6 bases, and 7 bases had no gene match. The CDR3 has 15 residues. This clonotype was counted only a few times. MiXCR, applied by TCRdb to the RT-PCR reads, yields one record per CDR3 protein. The sample contains about 300,000 distinct CDR3 sequences, about a fifth of which appear only once. This chain connects TRBV7-9 to TRBJ2-2; 9 bases map to TRBD1. The sequence was obtained from a man between 50 and 75 years old who received an inactivated influenza vaccine. This sample comprised PBMCs from blood, obtained 21 months after vaccination. The CDR3 nucleotides are TGTGCCAGCAGGCCCGGACAGGGGTGGACCGGGGAGCTGTTTTTT. Protein sequence: CASRPGQGWTGELFF.